This is a list of T cell receptor beta chains from one sample in a study of neoadjuvant nivolumab and ipilimumab in lung cancer. Assay used: immunoSEQ multiplex PCR; TCRdb lists only in-frame clones, some missing. The table records about 5,100 clones, around 67% of them present only once. The sample here was tumor tissue, taken after neoadjuvant nivolumab, alone or with ipilimumab, at or shortly before surgery. These receptors all come from an adult with non-small cell lung cancer. The CDR3 runs from the conserved cysteine through the conserved F or W. The order of the fields is V gene, clone size, J gene, D gene, CDR3 protein, CDR3 DNA. The D gene is left open where the match is weak. Size values are once, few and many counts, or a class for expanded clones, and some rows have none.

v_gene: TRBV10-3; abundance: NA; j_gene: TRBJ1-2; d_gene: TRBD1; CDR3aa: CAINPLTGARGVYGYTF; CDR3nt: TGTGCCATCAACCCTTTGACAGGGGCCAGAGGGGTCTATGGCTACACCTTC
v_gene: TRBV6-5; abundance: once; j_gene: TRBJ1-3; d_gene: NA; CDR3aa: CASKVSNTIYF; CDR3nt: TGTGCCAGCAAGGTGTCCAACACCATATATTTT
v_gene: TRBV25-1; abundance: NA; j_gene: TRBJ1-2; d_gene: NA; CDR3aa: CASSDSRYGYTF; CDR3nt: TGTGCCAGCAGTGATTCACGCTATGGCTACACCTTC
v_gene: TRBV7-2; abundance: NA; j_gene: TRBJ2-1; d_gene: NA; CDR3aa: CASSPDRPPNEQFF; CDR3nt: TGTGCCAGCAGCCCCGACCGCCCGCCCAATGAGCAGTTCTTC
v_gene: TRBV14; abundance: NA; j_gene: TRBJ1-2; d_gene: NA; CDR3aa: CASPPGHRKAGYGYTF; CDR3nt: TGTGCCAGTCCCCCGGGACATCGGAAAGCTGGTTATGGCTACACCTTC
v_gene: TRBV11-3; abundance: NA; j_gene: TRBJ2-3; d_gene: TRBD2; CDR3aa: CASSLTGTSGRDTQYF; CDR3nt: TGTGCCAGCAGCCTTACCGGGACTAGCGGGAGGGATACGCAGTATTTT
v_gene: TRBV10-2; abundance: NA; j_gene: TRBJ1-2; d_gene: NA; CDR3aa: CASSETAFYGYTF; CDR3nt: TGCGCCAGCAGTGAGACAGCCTTCTATGGCTACACCTTC
v_gene: TRBV20-1; abundance: once; j_gene: TRBJ1-1; d_gene: NA; CDR3aa: CSAVGTEAFF; CDR3nt: TGCAGTGCGGTCGGGACTGAAGCTTTCTTT
v_gene: TRBV7-2; abundance: NA; j_gene: TRBJ1-2; d_gene: TRBD1; CDR3aa: CASSSSQTGGHGYTF; CDR3nt: TGTGCCAGCAGCTCCTCTCAAACAGGGGGCCATGGCTACACCTTC
v_gene: TRBV10-3; abundance: NA; j_gene: TRBJ2-5; d_gene: NA; CDR3aa: CAISEKGTQYF; CDR3nt: TGTGCCATCAGTGAGAAGGGGACCCAGTACTTC
v_gene: TRBV28; abundance: NA; j_gene: TRBJ1-2; d_gene: NA; CDR3aa: CASSFATGQSYGYTF; CDR3nt: TGTGCCAGCAGTTTCGCTACCGGACAGAGCTATGGCTACACCTTC
v_gene: TRBV6-1; abundance: few; j_gene: TRBJ1-5; d_gene: NA; CDR3aa: CASSEERRGYQPQHF; CDR3nt: TGTGCCAGCAGTGAAGAAAGGCGTGGCTATCAGCCCCAGCATTTT
v_gene: TRBV4-3; abundance: once; j_gene: TRBJ1-3; d_gene: NA; CDR3aa: CASSQNFQSSGNTIYF; CDR3nt: TGCGCCAGCAGCCAGAACTTCCAGAGCTCTGGAAACACCATATATTTT
v_gene: TRBV5-1; abundance: once; j_gene: TRBJ2-3; d_gene: TRBD2; CDR3aa: CASRLAGSSNPDTQYF; CDR3nt: TGCGCCAGCAGACTAGCGGGGTCCTCAAACCCAGATACGCAGTATTTT
v_gene: TRBV7-2; abundance: NA; j_gene: TRBJ2-5; d_gene: NA; CDR3aa: CASSLGVLETQYF; CDR3nt: TGTGCCAGCAGCTTAGGTGTCCTGGAGACCCAGTACTTC
v_gene: TRBV19; abundance: NA; j_gene: TRBJ1-5; d_gene: NA; CDR3aa: CATRKTAHQPQHF; CDR3nt: TGTGCCACTCGGAAGACTGCGCATCAGCCCCAGCATTTT
v_gene: TRBV10-2; abundance: NA; j_gene: TRBJ1-2; d_gene: NA; CDR3aa: CASRVGSNYGYTF; CDR3nt: TGCGCCAGCAGGGTCGGCTCTAACTATGGCTACACCTTC
v_gene: TRBV4-3; abundance: once; j_gene: TRBJ1-4; d_gene: NA; CDR3aa: CASSQDMRSAWVKLFF; CDR3nt: TGCGCCAGCAGCCAAGATATGAGGTCAGCGTGGGTAAAACTGTTTTTT
v_gene: TRBV5-6; abundance: NA; j_gene: TRBJ2-1; d_gene: TRBD1; CDR3aa: CASRRGTGLGNEQFF; CDR3nt: TGTGCCAGCAGACGAGGGACAGGGTTGGGCAATGAGCAGTTCTTC
v_gene: TRBV15; abundance: NA; j_gene: TRBJ1-1; d_gene: NA; CDR3aa: CATSRHRDYTEAFF; CDR3nt: TGTGCCACCAGCAGGCACAGGGATTACACTGAAGCTTTCTTT
v_gene: TRBV5-4; abundance: NA; j_gene: TRBJ2-5; d_gene: NA; CDR3aa: CATRRGRSQETQYF; CDR3nt: TGTGCCACCAGACGGGGGCGGTCCCAAGAGACCCAGTACTTC
v_gene: TRBV28; abundance: once; j_gene: TRBJ1-2; d_gene: NA; CDR3aa: CASSLGAALRGYTF; CDR3nt: TGTGCCAGCAGTCTAGGGGCGGCGTTACGGGGCTACACCTTC
v_gene: TRBV6-1; abundance: NA; j_gene: TRBJ1-5; d_gene: NA; CDR3aa: CASSPLDSNQPQHF; CDR3nt: TGTGCCAGCTCCCCTTTGGACTCAAATCAGCCCCAGCATTTT
v_gene: TRBV6-6; abundance: once; j_gene: TRBJ1-1; d_gene: NA; CDR3aa: CATFYTEAFF; CDR3nt: TGTGCCACCTTCTACACTGAAGCTTTCTTT
v_gene: TRBV7-8; abundance: NA; j_gene: TRBJ2-7; d_gene: NA; CDR3aa: CASSPGPNYEQYF; CDR3nt: TGTGCCAGCAGCCCTGGACCTAACTACGAGCAGTACTTC
v_gene: TRBV5-4; abundance: NA; j_gene: TRBJ2-4; d_gene: TRBD1; CDR3aa: CASSPGGGQGQNIQYF; CDR3nt: TGTGCCAGCAGCCCTGGAGGGGGACAGGGCCAAAACATTCAGTACTTC
v_gene: TRBV13; abundance: NA; j_gene: TRBJ1-3; d_gene: NA; CDR3aa: CASSYPFGSSGNTIYF; CDR3nt: TGTGCCAGCAGCTACCCATTCGGCAGCTCTGGAAACACCATATATTTT
v_gene: TRBV7-9; abundance: NA; j_gene: TRBJ2-3; d_gene: NA; CDR3aa: CASSLWTEKRDTQYF; CDR3nt: TGTGCCAGCAGCTTATGGACAGAGAAGAGGGATACGCAGTATTTT
v_gene: TRBV2; abundance: NA; j_gene: TRBJ1-5; d_gene: NA; CDR3aa: CASKLGPDQPQHF; CDR3nt: TGTGCCAGCAAGTTGGGGCCCGATCAGCCCCAGCATTTT
v_gene: TRBV19; abundance: NA; j_gene: TRBJ2-5; d_gene: NA; CDR3aa: CASSMVGGETQYF; CDR3nt: TGTGCCAGCAGTATGGTAGGTGGAGAGACCCAGTACTTC
v_gene: TRBV2; abundance: few; j_gene: TRBJ1-3; d_gene: NA; CDR3aa: CASRRQVLSGNTIYF; CDR3nt: TGTGCCAGCAGGAGACAGGTACTCTCTGGAAACACCATATATTTT
v_gene: TRBV20-1; abundance: NA; j_gene: TRBJ2-7; d_gene: NA; CDR3aa: CSAIGGGEQYF; CDR3nt: TGCAGTGCAATCGGTGGGGGCGAGCAGTACTTC
v_gene: TRBV18; abundance: NA; j_gene: TRBJ2-1; d_gene: NA; CDR3aa: CASSPIRGDSYNEQFF; CDR3nt: TGTGCCAGCTCACCGATAAGGGGGGACTCCTACAATGAGCAGTTCTTC
v_gene: TRBV7-8; abundance: large; j_gene: TRBJ2-5; d_gene: TRBD1; CDR3aa: CASRLGTGVQETQYF; CDR3nt: TGTGCCAGCAGACTGGGGACAGGGGTCCAAGAGACCCAGTACTTC
v_gene: TRBV29-1; abundance: NA; j_gene: TRBJ2-3; d_gene: TRBD1; CDR3aa: CSVGQGGTDTQYF; CDR3nt: TGCAGCGTCGGACAGGGCGGCACAGATACGCAGTATTTT
v_gene: TRBV11-2; abundance: NA; j_gene: TRBJ2-7; d_gene: NA; CDR3aa: CASSFPGVTYEQYF; CDR3nt: TGTGCCAGCAGCTTCCCAGGGGTGACCTACGAGCAGTACTTC